A single sample gave rise to the 22 T cell receptor beta chains below, sequenced in a study of T cell responses to AZD1222 COVID-19 vaccine. Using immunoSEQ multiplex PCR, the repertoire was profiled, and TCRdb retains in-frame clones only, with some absent. The sample holds 90,000 to 120,000 clones, around nine tenths seen once. Here the sequenced sample was peripheral blood, taken on day 0 of AZD1222 vaccination. These receptors were obtained from an adult in good health.

The V gene is TRBV24-1, the J gene TRBJ2-1; a weak D match, TRBD1 (5 bases). This CDR3 contains 16 residues. Germline values: CDR1 KGHDR, CDR2 SFDVKD. The V end lost 4 bases, the J end lost 4 bases, and 16 bases lay between the germline ends. The CDR3 DNA reads as TGTGCCACCAGTGAACCAGGGTCCCTATCTTACAATGAGCAGTTCTTC. It is translated as CATSEPGSLSYNEQFF.

The rearrangement joins TRBV28 to TRBJ2-3; TRBD1 is a possible D gene (5 bases). Germline V CDR1 and CDR2: MDHEN, SYDVKM. This CDR3 is built from 17 residues. Trimming removed 4 bases at V and 2 bases at J, with 19 bases between. CDR3 DNA: TGTGCCAGCAGTTCATTATTGGGGCTGCAATACACAGATACGCAGTATTTT. It specifies CASSSLLGLQYTDTQYF.

V is TRBV30 and J is TRBJ1-2, with D uncertain. This CDR3 is built from 12 residues. Germline CDR1 reads GTSNPN; CDR2 reads SVGIG (reference sequence). Between the trimmed V and J ends, which lost 4 bases and 1 base, there was a span of 7 bases. DNA for the CDR3: TGTGCCTGGACAGTCCTTAACTATGGCTACACCTTC. It translates to CAWTVLNYGYTF.

The J gene is TRBJ1-2, the V gene TRBV29-1; the D gene is possibly TRBD1 (5 bases). The CDR3 extends over 13 amino acids. Trimming pared 4 bases from V and 4 bases from J, leaving 13 bases between. Germline V gene sequence: CDR1 SQVTM, CDR2 ANQGSEA. CDR3 DNA: TGCAGCGTTGTACAGGCTCTGCGCTATGGCTACACCTTC. Its translation is CSVVQALRYGYTF.

The CDR3 loop is CATSVTGPGKETQYF. CDR3 DNA: TGTGCCACCAGTGTGACAGGTCCTGGCAAAGAGACCCAGTACTTC. The V call is TRBV24-1, the J call TRBJ2-5; D might be TRBD1 (6 bases). CDR1 and CDR2 (germline): KGHDR, SFDVKD. Trimming took 5 bases from V and 3 from J, leaving 15 bases between them. The CDR3 spans 15 residues.

The rearrangement joins TRBV25-1 to TRBJ1-1; weak D call: TRBD1 (5 bases). The germline V gene has CDR1 MGHDK and CDR2 SYGVNS. V shed 2 bases and J shed 1 base, with 5 bases lying between them. The CDR3 totals 13 residues. CDR3 amino acids: CASSERGNTEAFF. The CDR3 DNA reads as TGTGCCAGCAGTGAAAGGGGGAACACTGAAGCTTTCTTT.

V is TRBV18 and J is TRBJ1-1, with 10 positions matching TRBD1. This CDR3 is 17 amino acids long. Germline loops: CDR1 KGHSH, CDR2 LQKENI. After removal of 6 bases from V and 0 bases from J, the junction contained 10 bases not matched to a gene. DNA of the CDR3: TGTGCCAGCTCCCGCTTCCCGGGACAGGGGATGAACACTGAAGCTTTCTTT. Translated: CASSRFPGQGMNTEAFF.

The count of this clone is one. The CDR3 protein is CSVSSYSYNEQFF. As DNA, the CDR3 is TGCAGCGTTTCTTCCTACTCCTACAATGAGCAGTTCTTC. This chain links TRBV29-1 with TRBJ2-1, with D uncertain. The CDR3 consists of 13 residues. The germline gives CDR1 SQVTM, CDR2 ANQGSEA. V lost 5 bases, J lost 0 bases, and 8 bases lay in between.

This clone is deemed medium-sized (0.01 to 0.1%). This chain uses TRBV6-2 or TRBV6-3 with TRBJ2-1; TRBD2 agrees at 16 bases. The CDR3 has 21 amino acids. Germline V CDR1 and CDR2: MNHEY, SVGEGT. The V segment lost 5 bases and the J segment 0 bases; nucleotides outside the gene matches: 13. The DNA of the CDR3 is TGTGCCAGCAGTCCGTTGACTGGGACTAGCGGGAGGGTGAGCTCCTACAATGAGCAGTTCTTC. Translation gives CASSPLTGTSGRVSSYNEQFF.

This clone turned up a few times. The chain is built from TRBV4-3 and TRBJ2-5; the D gene could be TRBD1 or TRBD2 (5 bases each). Germline values: CDR1 LGHNA, CDR2 YSLEER. The CDR3 covers 16 residues. V was clipped by 5 bases and J by 4 bases, with 20 bases between them. CDR3 DNA: TGCGCCAGCAGCTTAACCGGGACCCCATTTGGAGAGACCCAGTACTTC. This translates into CASSLTGTPFGETQYF.

The chain uses TRBV2 and TRBJ1-1, with D possibly matching TRBD1 (5 bases). CDR1 is SNHLY and CDR2 is FYNNEI in the germline V gene. V dropped 0 bases and J dropped 0 bases, with 14 bases sitting between them. The length of the CDR3 is 17 residues. In nucleotides, the CDR3 is TGTGCCAGCAGTGAAGCGCTTGGGGCAGCTCTGAACACTGAAGCTTTCTTT. Translated, it gives CASSEALGAALNTEAFF.

The chain combines TRBV27 with TRBJ2-1; D gene unclear. In germline, CDR1 is MNHEY, CDR2 SMNVEV (reference sequence). The ends were cut back, 1 base at V and 6 bases at J, with 4 bases in the middle. The CDR3 has 12 amino acids. In DNA form, the CDR3 reads TGTGCCAGCAGTTTATTGGGCAATGAGCAGTTCTTC. It codes for CASSLLGNEQFF.

The chain couples TRBV7-3 to TRBJ1-2; D is perhaps TRBD1 (5 bases). Trimming left V 1 base short and J 7 bases short, with 10 bases between. Germline V gene sequence: CDR1 SGHTA, CDR2 FQGTGA. The CDR3 loop spans 13 amino acids. The CDR3 here is CASSLSAGFGYTF. CDR3 DNA sequence: TGTGCCAGCAGCTTAAGCGCAGGGTTTGGCTACACCTTC.

The chain employs TRBV5-1 and TRBJ2-1; D not certain. Deletions cut 4 bases from V and 0 bases from J, with 11 bases between. This CDR3 is 15 amino acids long. Germline lookup yields CDR1 SGHRS and CDR2 YFSETQ. CDR3 nucleotide sequence: TGCGCCAGCAGCCCCGGACGGAGCTCCTACAATGAGCAGTTCTTC. This gives the protein CASSPGRSSYNEQFF.

The rearrangement links TRBV28 to TRBJ2-7; D could derive from TRBD1 or TRBD2 (5 bases each). The V gene's germline CDR1 is MDHEN and CDR2 SYDVKM. The CDR3 is 13 amino acids. Trimming took off 2 bases at V and 3 bases at J, with 8 bases between the two ends. In nucleotides, the CDR3 is TGTGCCAGCAGTTTACTGGGACGCTACGAGCAGTACTTC. Protein sequence: CASSLLGRYEQYF.

The chain couples TRBV5-6 to TRBJ1-2; the D is unclear. Germline CDR1 is SGHDT and CDR2 is YYEEEE. CDR3 length equals 12 residues. V dropped 1 base and J dropped 4 bases, with 5 bases sitting between them. For the CDR3, the DNA is TGTGCCAGCAGCTTGCGCGTCTATGGCTACACCTTC. This translates into CASSLRVYGYTF.

This chain uses TRBV18 with TRBJ2-7; D might be TRBD1 (6 bases). V was pared by 6 bases and J by 2 bases, with 14 bases between. This CDR3 is built from 14 residues. Germline V CDR1 and CDR2: KGHSH, LQKENI. The DNA for the CDR3 is TGTGCCAGCTCTAATCCGGGACAAGCCTACGAGCAGTACTTC. As protein: CASSNPGQAYEQYF.

This clone has more than one count but fewer than ten. The chain is built from TRBV28 and TRBJ1-1, with D possibly TRBD1 on 6 matching bases. The length of the CDR3 is 18 residues. Germline CDR1 and CDR2: MDHEN and SYDVKM. The germline V and J ends were trimmed by 1 base and 4 bases, with 22 bases remaining between them. This chain's CDR3 is CASSLYNYITGRTTEAFF. CDR3 DNA: TGTGCCAGCAGTTTATATAACTATATCACAGGGAGGACCACTGAAGCTTTCTTT.

This sequence joins TRBV4-3 and TRBJ2-5; TRBD2 might be the D (6 bases). This CDR3 has 18 amino acids. V lost 0 bases and J 0 bases, leaving 17 bases between the germline ends. Looked up from germline, CDR1 is LGHNA and CDR2 is YSLEER. The CDR3 reads CASSQDGRSGLYQETQYF. The CDR3 DNA reads TGCGCCAGCAGCCAAGACGGTAGGAGCGGGCTGTACCAAGAGACCCAGTACTTC.

The V and J genes are TRBV6-2 or TRBV6-3 and TRBJ2-4; tentative D call: TRBD2 (5 bases). This CDR3 spans 15 amino acids. The germline V and J ends were trimmed by 7 bases and 3 bases, with 16 bases remaining between them. CDR1 MNHEY and CDR2 SVGEGT come from the germline V gene. CDR3 in amino acids: CASTPGGSGKNIQYF. The CDR3 bases are TGTGCCAGCACCCCTGGAGGTTCTGGCAAAAACATTCAGTACTTC.

J is TRBJ2-4 and V is TRBV27; 9 bases align to TRBD1. CDR3 length: 16 residues. The V segment lost 6 bases and the J segment 1 base; nucleotides outside the gene matches: 7. Germline CDR1 is MNHEY and CDR2 is SMNVEV (reference sequence). The CDR3 bases are TGTGCCAGCAGCTCTAGACAGGGGGAGGCCAAAAACATTCAGTACTTC. This codes for CASSSRQGEAKNIQYF.

This chain joins TRBV11-2 and TRBJ2-7, with D perhaps assigned TRBD1 or TRBD2 (5 bases each). V lost 5 bases to trimming and J lost 0 bases, with 14 bases between them. CDR1 SGHAT and CDR2 FQNNGV come from the germline V gene. The CDR3 loop spans 15 amino acids. In DNA form, the CDR3 reads TGTGCCAGCAGCCCTGGGACGCGGAGCTCCTACGAGCAGTACTTC. It is translated as CASSPGTRSSYEQYF.